One and the same sample provided the 9 T cell receptor beta chains below, sequenced in a study. One entry per CDR3 protein, called by TCRdb with MiXCR from the 5' RACE reads. The sample includes 7,500 to 10,000 distinct CDR3 sequences, 25% seen only once; the top ten take more than 2.5%. Treg sorting used a CD4+CD25+CD127-/low gate. Sequencing was carried out using Tregs sorted from blood. These receptors were obtained from a female donor with breast cancer.

This chain connects TRBV20-1 to TRBJ2-7, with D perhaps matching TRBD2 (5 bases). The CDR3 covers 13 residues. Germline V gene lookup returns CDR1 DFQATT and CDR2 SNEGSKA (reference sequence). V lost 0 bases, J lost 6 bases, and 12 bases lay in between. CDR3 in DNA: TGCAGTGCTAGAGATTTAGGAGGCATCGAGCAGTACTTC. This sequence encodes CSARDLGGIEQYF.

Many counts were recorded for this clonotype. The V gene is TRBV20-1, the J gene TRBJ2-7; TRBD2 aligns across 7 bases. This CDR3 has 14 residues. CDR1 is DFQATT, CDR2 SNEGSKA, per germline (reference sequence). With V trimmed by 3 bases and J by 3 bases, 8 bases remained unmatched. CDR3 sequence reads: CSASLSGAFYEQYF. In nucleotides, the CDR3 is TGCAGTGCTAGTCTCAGCGGGGCTTTCTACGAGCAGTACTTC.

This clonotype showed up many times. The J gene is TRBJ1-1, the V gene TRBV9; D is uncertain. Germline values: CDR1 SGDLS, CDR2 YYNGEE. Trimming left V 2 bases short and J 5 bases short, with 7 bases between. CDR3 size: 12 residues. CDR3 coding DNA: TGTGCCAGCAGCGTTGGGGAGACTGAAGCTTTCTTT. It is translated as CASSVGETEAFF.

This clonotype appeared a few times. The chain combines TRBV5-1 with TRBJ2-1; D is uncertain. Germline-derived CDR1 and CDR2 are SGHRS and YFSETQ. This CDR3 is 12 amino acids long. Trimming took off 2 bases at V and 7 bases at J, with 7 bases between the two ends. The CDR3 coding sequence is TGCGCCAGCAGCTTAGGGTGGAATGAGCAGTTCTTC. Encoded protein: CASSLGWNEQFF.

This clonotype was seen just once. The DNA for the CDR3 is TGTGCCAGCTCACCAGCCGGGACAGGGAATTCACCCCTCCACTTT. Its translation is CASSPAGTGNSPLHF. This chain joins TRBV18 and TRBJ1-6; 9 bases map to TRBD1. CDR1 and CDR2 (germline): KGHSH, LQKENI. The V and J ends lost 2 bases and 7 bases, in that order; junction bases with no gene match: 3. The CDR3 consists of 15 residues.

The table lists this clonotype with a few counts. The chain couples TRBV6-1 to TRBJ2-1, with D perhaps TRBD2 (6 bases). The V gene lost 3 bases and the J gene lost 1 base, with 10 bases spanning the gap. Germline V lookup: CDR1 MNHNS, CDR2 SASEGT. The CDR3 length is 15 residues. CDR3 nucleotides: TGTGCCAGCAGTGAGGGACTTCAATCCTACAATGAGCAGTTCTTC. Protein sequence: CASSEGLQSYNEQFF.

Only one count was recorded for this clonotype. A much larger clone lies one base from this, so it may be a read error. The chain uses TRBV30 and TRBJ2-7, with D unresolved. There are 13 residues in the CDR3. CDR1 and CDR2 from the germline V gene are GTSNPN and SVGIG (reference sequence). CDR3 DNA: TGTGCCTGGAGTGTAATGTACTCCCACGAGCAGTACTTC. Residues: CAWSVMYSHEQYF. Combining the CDR3 with reference TRBV30 and TRBJ2-7 gives the whole variable domain SQTIHQWPATLVQPVGSPLSLECTVEGTSNPNLYWYRQAAGRGLQLLFYSVGIGQISSEVPQNLSASRPQDRQFILSSKKLLLSDSGFYLCAWSVMYSHEQYFGPGTRLTVT.

In its sample, this clonotype was seen many times. This chain links TRBV9 with TRBJ1-4; 10 positions match TRBD1. Germline V gene data show CDR1 as SGDLS and CDR2 as YYNGEE. V was clipped by 4 bases and J by 2 bases; unmatched bases: 8. This CDR3 region has 17 residues. DNA for the CDR3: TGTGCCAGCAGCAACCCGACAGGGGGCATGACTAATGAAAAACTGTTTTTT. Protein: CASSNPTGGMTNEKLFF.

This clonotype was counted many times. This sequence joins TRBV7-8 and TRBJ2-3, with 8 bases identical to TRBD1. This CDR3 is 16 amino acids long. Trimming removed 2 bases from V and 5 bases from J; junction bases left unmatched: 9. Germline V CDR1 and CDR2: SGHVS, FQNEAQ. In nucleotides, the CDR3 is TGTGCCAGCAGCTTAACCGGGACAGGAGGCATAGATACGCAGTATTTT. Translation: CASSLTGTGGIDTQYF.